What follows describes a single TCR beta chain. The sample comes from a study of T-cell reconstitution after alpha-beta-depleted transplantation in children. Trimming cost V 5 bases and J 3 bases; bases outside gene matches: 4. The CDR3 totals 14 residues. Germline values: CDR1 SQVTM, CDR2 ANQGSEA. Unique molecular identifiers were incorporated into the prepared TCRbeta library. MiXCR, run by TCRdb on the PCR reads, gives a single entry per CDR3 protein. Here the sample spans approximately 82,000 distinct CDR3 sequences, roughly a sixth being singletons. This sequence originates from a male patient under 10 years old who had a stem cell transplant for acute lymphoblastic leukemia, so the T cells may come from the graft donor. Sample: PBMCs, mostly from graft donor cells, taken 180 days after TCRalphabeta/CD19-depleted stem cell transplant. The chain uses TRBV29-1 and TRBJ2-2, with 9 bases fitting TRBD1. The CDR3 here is CSVLRDRDTGELFF. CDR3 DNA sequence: TGCAGCGTTCTCAGGGACAGGGACACCGGGGAGCTGTTTTTT.